This T cell receptor (beta chain) is drawn from a study of blood T cell repertoires in COVID-19 (TCRdb year 2020). Looking at the study overall: The collaborator samples originated in the United States, Italy and Spain and spanned the acute and convalescent phases of COVID-19. The material from the prospective study consisted of cDNA or gDNA derived from T cells, B-cell-depleted T cells, or PBMCs. A freely available public database, intended as a resource for researchers studying the immune response to SARS-CoV-2, is where the repertoires were released. Subjects who had been exposed to COVID-19, were actively infected with it, or had recovered from it provided the deeply sampled blood TCRbeta repertoires that made up the dataset. Where available, HLA class I and class II types were taken from metadata supplied by the sample provider and were not determined by assay-based typing. Samples were obtained from the ongoing ImmuneRACE study (first 160 participants) and from some 1,200 subjects provided by 6 global collaborators. The sample metadata nearly always contained a de-identified subject ID, COVID-19 status, age in years and sex.

The research as a whole found: How much clinical and demographic metadata was included differed by source and by participant, and the metadata was provided uncurated.

Participants in the prospective study were aged 18 to 89 years, lived in over 20 United States geographic areas, and enrolled through a virtual design. In the prospective study, cohorts were assigned on the basis of participant-reported clinical history obtained from a screening survey and a study questionnaire. ImmuneRACE Cohort 3 recovered participants were defined by two consecutive negative NP/OP PCR tests, healthcare professional clearance, or symptom resolution. Each participant in the prospective study had whole blood, serum and a nasopharyngeal or oropharyngeal swab collected by mobile phlebotomists. Over an approximately 2-month period, participants in the prospective study had the option of providing additional blood draws and questionnaires. Blood samples from the prospective study were shipped frozen or at room temperature prior to DNA extraction. TCRbeta CDR3 regions were amplified from genomic DNA by means of the immunoSEQ Assay, a bias-controlled multiplex PCR. Under the source paper's analysis protocol: Within the assay, amplification of reference gene primers was used to estimate how many nucleated cells each sample contained. To quantify the absolute abundance of each unique TCRbeta CDR3 rearrangement, sequence reads were collapsed and filtered. Productive Simpson clonality was computed per sample as the square root of Simpson's diversity index over productive rearrangements. Held by TCRdb, this immuneACCESS table contains in-frame sequences only and omits some clones. Under half of the omission traces to an unresolved V gene where checked; the cause of the rest is unknown. The V and J calls and clone size come from that table; D and trimming were worked out from the DNA. This sample is represented by around 300,000 clones; approximately 85% of them were singletons. Jointly, the top ten make up approximately 1% of the sample.

The CDR3 holds 15 amino acids from the cysteine to the phenylalanine. Here the CDR3 DNA is all that survives: 45 bases in frame from base 1. The germline V gene sets CDR1 to KGHSH and CDR2 to LQKENI. Ends trimmed: V by 3 bases, J by 6 bases; bases unmatched to a gene: 8. As to this clone: Its antigen is still unknown. Base qualities are missing; no much larger clone stands one base away.

The TCR was taken from a woman in her thirties who had recovered from COVID-19. Sequencing was done on a sample of PBMCs or T cells enriched from blood (not recorded which). In this chain, TRBV18 is recombined with TRBJ1-2; 9 central nucleotides agree with TRBD1. CDR3 sequence: CASSPRDRAPHGYTF. The DNA is TGTGCCAGCTCACCGCGGGACAGGGCCCCCCATGGCTACACCTTC.